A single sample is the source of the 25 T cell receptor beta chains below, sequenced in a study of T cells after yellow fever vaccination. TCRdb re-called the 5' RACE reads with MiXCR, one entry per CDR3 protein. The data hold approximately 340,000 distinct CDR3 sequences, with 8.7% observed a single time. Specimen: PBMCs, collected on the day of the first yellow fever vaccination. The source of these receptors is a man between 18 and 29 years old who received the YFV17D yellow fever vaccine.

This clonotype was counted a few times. CDR3 sequence (DNA): TGTGCCAGCAGTTTCTGGACAGGGGAATCACCCCTCCACTTT. Its translation is CASSFWTGESPLHF. The J gene is TRBJ1-6, the V gene TRBV28, with 9 positions matching TRBD1. The CDR3 contains 14 residues. With V trimmed by 3 bases and J by 10 bases, 4 bases remained unmatched. The V gene's germline CDR1 is MDHEN and CDR2 SYDVKM.

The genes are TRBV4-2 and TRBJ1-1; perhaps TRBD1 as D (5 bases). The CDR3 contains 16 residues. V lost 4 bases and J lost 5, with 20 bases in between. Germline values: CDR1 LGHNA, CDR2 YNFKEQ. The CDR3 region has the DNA TGTGCCAGCAGCCCTCCCCCCGGGGGTCGGGATACTGAAGCTTTCTTT. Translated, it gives CASSPPPGGRDTEAFF.

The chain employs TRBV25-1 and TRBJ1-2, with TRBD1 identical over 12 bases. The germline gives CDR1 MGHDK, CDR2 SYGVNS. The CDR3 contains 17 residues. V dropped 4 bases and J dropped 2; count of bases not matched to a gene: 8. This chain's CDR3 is CASSAHTGTGGNYGYTF. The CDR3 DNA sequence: TGTGCCAGCAGTGCTCATACCGGGACAGGGGGCAACTATGGCTACACCTTC.

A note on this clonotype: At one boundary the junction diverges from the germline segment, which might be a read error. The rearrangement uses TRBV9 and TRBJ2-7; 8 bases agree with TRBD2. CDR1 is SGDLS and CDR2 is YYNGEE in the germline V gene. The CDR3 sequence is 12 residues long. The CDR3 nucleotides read TGCGCAACGGGAGGGAAGGGCTACGAGCAGTACTTC. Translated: CATGGKGYEQYF.

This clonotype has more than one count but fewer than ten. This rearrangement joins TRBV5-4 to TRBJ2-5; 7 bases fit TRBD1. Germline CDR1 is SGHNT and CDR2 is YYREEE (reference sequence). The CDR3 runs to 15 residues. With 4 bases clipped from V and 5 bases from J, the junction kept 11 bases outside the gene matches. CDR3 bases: TGTGCCAGCAGCCCCCCCCGAGGGGGCGGTGAGACCCAGTACTTC. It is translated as CASSPPRGGGETQYF.

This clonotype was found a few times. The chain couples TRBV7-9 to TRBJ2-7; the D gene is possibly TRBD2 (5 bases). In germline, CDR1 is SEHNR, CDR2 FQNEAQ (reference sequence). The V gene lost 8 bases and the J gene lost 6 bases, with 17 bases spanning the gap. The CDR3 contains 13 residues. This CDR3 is CASDGGLLPEQYV. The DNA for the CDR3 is TGTGCCAGCGACGGCGGGCTGTTACCCGAGCAGTACGTC.

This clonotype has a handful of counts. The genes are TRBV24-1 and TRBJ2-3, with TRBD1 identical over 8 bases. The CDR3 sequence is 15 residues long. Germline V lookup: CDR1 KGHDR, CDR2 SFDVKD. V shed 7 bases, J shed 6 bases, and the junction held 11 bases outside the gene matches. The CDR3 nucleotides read TGTGCCACCAGCTCGACAGGGGCCGTGGCGGATACGCAGTATTTT. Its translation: CATSSTGAVADTQYF.

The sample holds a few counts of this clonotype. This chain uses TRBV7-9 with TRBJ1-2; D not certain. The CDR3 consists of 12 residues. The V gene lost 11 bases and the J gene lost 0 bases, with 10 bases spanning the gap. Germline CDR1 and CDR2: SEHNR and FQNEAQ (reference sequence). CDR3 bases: TGTGCCGTCGGGGATACTAACTATGGCTACACCTTC. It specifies CAVGDTNYGYTF.

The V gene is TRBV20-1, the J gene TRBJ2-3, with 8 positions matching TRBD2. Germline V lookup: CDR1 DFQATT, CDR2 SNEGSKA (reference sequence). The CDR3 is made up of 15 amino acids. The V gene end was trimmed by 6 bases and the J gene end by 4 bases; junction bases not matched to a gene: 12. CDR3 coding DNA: TGCAGTGCGGTACATCGGGGGGGCGGCGCAGATACGCAGTATTTT. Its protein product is CSAVHRGGGADTQYF.

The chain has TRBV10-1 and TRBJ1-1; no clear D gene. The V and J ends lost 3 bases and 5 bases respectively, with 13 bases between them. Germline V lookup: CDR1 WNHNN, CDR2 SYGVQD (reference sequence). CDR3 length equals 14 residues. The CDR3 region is CASSDTGPTTEAFF. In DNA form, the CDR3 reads TGCGCCAGCAGTGATACTGGACCCACGACTGAAGCTTTCTTT.

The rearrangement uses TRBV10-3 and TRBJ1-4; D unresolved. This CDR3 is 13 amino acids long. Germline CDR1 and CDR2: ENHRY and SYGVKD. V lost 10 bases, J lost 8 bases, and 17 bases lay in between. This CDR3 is CATGGDIREKLFF. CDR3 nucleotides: TGTGCCACCGGAGGAGACATCAGGGAAAAACTGTTTTTT.

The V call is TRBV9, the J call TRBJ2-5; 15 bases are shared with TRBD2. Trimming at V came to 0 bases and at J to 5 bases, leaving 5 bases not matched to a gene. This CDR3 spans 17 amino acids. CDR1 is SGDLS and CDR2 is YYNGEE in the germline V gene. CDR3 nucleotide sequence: TGTGCCAGCAGCGTAGGAGGACTAGCGGGGGGGCTGGAGACCCAGTACTTC. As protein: CASSVGGLAGGLETQYF.

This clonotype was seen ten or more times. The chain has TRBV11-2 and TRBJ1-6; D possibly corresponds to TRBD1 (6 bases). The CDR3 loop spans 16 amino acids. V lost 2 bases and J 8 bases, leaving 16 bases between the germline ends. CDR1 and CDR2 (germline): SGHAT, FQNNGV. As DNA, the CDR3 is TGTGCCAGCAGCTTATGGCCGACCTCAGGGGATTCACCCCTCCACTTT. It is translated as CASSLWPTSGDSPLHF.

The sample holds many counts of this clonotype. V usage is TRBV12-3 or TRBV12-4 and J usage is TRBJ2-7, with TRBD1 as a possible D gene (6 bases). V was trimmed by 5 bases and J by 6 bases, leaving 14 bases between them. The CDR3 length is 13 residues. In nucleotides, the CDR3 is TGTGCCAGCAGTCCAGGGGCAGCCGGCGAGCAGTACTTC. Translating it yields CASSPGAAGEQYF.

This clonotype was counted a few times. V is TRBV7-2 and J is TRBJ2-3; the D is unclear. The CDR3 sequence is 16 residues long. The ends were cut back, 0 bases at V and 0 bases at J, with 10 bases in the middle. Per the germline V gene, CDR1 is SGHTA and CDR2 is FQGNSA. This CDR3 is CASSLAGHSSTDTQYF. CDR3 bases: TGTGCCAGCAGCTTAGCAGGCCACTCCAGCACAGATACGCAGTATTTT. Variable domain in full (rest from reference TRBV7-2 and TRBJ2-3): GAGVSQSPSNKVTEKGKDVELRCDPISGHTALYWYRQSLGQGLEFLIYFQGNSAPDKSGLPSDRFSAERTGGSVSTLTIQRTQQEDSAVYLCASSLAGHSSTDTQYFGPGTRLTVL.

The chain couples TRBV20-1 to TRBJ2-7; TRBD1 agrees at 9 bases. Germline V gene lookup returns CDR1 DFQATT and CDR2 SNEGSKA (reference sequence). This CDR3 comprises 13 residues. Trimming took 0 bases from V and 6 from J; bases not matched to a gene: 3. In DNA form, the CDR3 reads TGCAGTGCTAGAGATGGGACAGGGAGCGAGCAGTACTTC. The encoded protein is CSARDGTGSEQYF.

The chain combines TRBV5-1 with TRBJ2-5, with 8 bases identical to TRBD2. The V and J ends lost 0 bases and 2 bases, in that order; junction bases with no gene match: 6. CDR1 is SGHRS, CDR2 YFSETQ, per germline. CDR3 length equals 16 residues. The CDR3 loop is CASSLGTSGRQETQYF. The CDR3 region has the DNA TGCGCCAGCAGCTTGGGTACTAGCGGAAGACAAGAGACCCAGTACTTC.

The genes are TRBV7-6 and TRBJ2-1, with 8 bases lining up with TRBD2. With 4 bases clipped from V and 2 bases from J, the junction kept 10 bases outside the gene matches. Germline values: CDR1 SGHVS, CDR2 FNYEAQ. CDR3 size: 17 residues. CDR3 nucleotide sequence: TGTGCCAGCAGCTCGCCCGGGGGGGCAGTTCCCTACAATGAGCAGTTCTTC. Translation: CASSSPGGAVPYNEQFF.

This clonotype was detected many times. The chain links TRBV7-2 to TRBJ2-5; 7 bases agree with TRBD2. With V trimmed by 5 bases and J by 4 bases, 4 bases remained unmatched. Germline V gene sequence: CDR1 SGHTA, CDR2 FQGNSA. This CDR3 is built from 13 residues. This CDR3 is CASSGGGTETQYF. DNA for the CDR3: TGTGCCAGCAGCGGGGGGGGTACAGAGACCCAGTACTTC.

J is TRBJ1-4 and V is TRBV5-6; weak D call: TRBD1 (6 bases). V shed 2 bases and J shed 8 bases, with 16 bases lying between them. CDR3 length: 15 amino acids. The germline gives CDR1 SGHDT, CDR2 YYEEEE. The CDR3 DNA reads TGTGCCAGCAGCTTATTCCCGTGTGGACAGGAAAAACTGTTTTTT. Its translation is CASSLFPCGQEKLFF.

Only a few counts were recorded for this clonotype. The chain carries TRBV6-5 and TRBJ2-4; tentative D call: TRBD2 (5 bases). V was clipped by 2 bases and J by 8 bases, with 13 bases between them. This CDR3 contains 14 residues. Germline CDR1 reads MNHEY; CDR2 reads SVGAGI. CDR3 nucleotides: TGTGCCAGCAGTTACGATTCCGGGGAAGACATTCAGTACTTC. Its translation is CASSYDSGEDIQYF.

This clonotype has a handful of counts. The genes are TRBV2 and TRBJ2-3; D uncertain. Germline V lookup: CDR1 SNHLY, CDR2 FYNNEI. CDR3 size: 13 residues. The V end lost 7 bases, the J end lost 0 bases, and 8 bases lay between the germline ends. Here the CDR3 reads CASNGESTDTQYF. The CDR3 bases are TGTGCCAGCAATGGAGAGAGCACAGATACGCAGTATTTT.

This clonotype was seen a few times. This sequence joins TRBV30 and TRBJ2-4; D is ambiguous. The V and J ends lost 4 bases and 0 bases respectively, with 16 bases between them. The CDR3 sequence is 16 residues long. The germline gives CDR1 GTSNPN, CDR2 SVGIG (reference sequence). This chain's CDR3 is CAWTPGSYLAKNIQYF. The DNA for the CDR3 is TGTGCCTGGACCCCCGGGTCCTATCTAGCCAAAAACATTCAGTACTTC. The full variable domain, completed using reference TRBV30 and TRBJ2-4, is SQTIHQWPATLVQPVGSPLSLECTVEGTSNPNLYWYRQAAGRGLQLLFYSVGIGQISSEVPQNLSASRPQDRQFILSSKKLLLSDSGFYLCAWTPGSYLAKNIQYFGAGTRLSVL.

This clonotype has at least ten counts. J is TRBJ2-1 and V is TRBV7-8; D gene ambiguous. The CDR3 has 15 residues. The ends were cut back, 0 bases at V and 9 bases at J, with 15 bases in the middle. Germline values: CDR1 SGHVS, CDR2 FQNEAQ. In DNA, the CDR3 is TGTGCCAGCAGCTTAGCAGTCGGCAGCCCCCCTGAGCAGTTCTTC. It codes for CASSLAVGSPPEQFF.

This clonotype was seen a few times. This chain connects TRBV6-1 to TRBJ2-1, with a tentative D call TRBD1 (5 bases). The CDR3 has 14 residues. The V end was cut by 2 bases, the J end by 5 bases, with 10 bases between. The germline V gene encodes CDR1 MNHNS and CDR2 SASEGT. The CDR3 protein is CASSERGYNNEQFF. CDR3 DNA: TGTGCCAGCAGTGAAAGGGGTTACAACAATGAGCAGTTCTTC.